This paragraph covers one T cell receptor beta chain sequence. Antigen specificity is unknown. 13 Jbeta primers and 60 Vbeta primers were used for the PCR. Repertoires were generated with immunoSEQ multiplex PCR, while TCRdb's copy carries only in-frame clones and drops some. The profile shows more than 110,000 clones, 80% of them singletons. This record belongs to a study of cytomegalovirus exposure and HLA in healthy donors. Overall study context: Assignment to the Caucasian-associated ancestry cluster applied to more than 75% of the 350 to 500 genotyped donors. Regarding the study as a whole: On later analysis, the bulk of CMV-associated TCR beta chains appeared to be HLA-restricted. A cluster of highly shared sequence variants was likely a sequencing artifact. Per published accounts, TCR beta sequences correctly predicted the HLA-A and HLA-B alleles of most subjects.

V was shortened by 2 bases and J by 2 bases, with 4 bases between the two germline ends. The CDR3 is made up of 12 amino acids. Germline-derived CDR1 and CDR2 are MDHEN and SYDVKM. The chain recombines TRBV28 with TRBJ2-7; the D is unclear. Sequenced material: PBMCs. This TCR was sampled from a man under 40 in good health and CMV-seronegative. The chain's CDR3 is CASSLRAYEQYF. The CDR3, as DNA: TGTGCCAGCAGTTTACGAGCCTACGAGCAGTACTTC.